Sequencing of this TCR beta chain was carried out in a study of blood T cell repertoires in COVID-19. Across the whole study: T cells, B-cell-depleted T cells, or PBMCs supplied cDNA or gDNA.

Here immunoSEQ multiplex PCR was the method, and the copy in TCRdb shows in-frame clones only, minus some. Counted here are over 200,000 clones, around 86% occurring once; the ten biggest clones make up approximately 3%. The CDR3 is 16 residues long. V was clipped by 8 bases and J by 6 bases, with 22 bases between them. The V gene's germline CDR1 is MGHRA and CDR2 YSYEKL. This TCR was recovered from a woman aged 25 to 39 who had recovered from COVID-19. The V gene is TRBV4-1, the J gene TRBJ2-2; TRBD2 might be the D (6 bases). The specimen sequenced was peripheral blood. The CDR3 DNA is TGCGCCAGCGGGGGACGAGGGGAAGGGGACTCCGGGGAGCTGTTTTTT. Translated: CASGGRGEGDSGELFF.